Described below is a single T cell receptor (beta chain) sequence and its context. This clonotype was recorded many times. The specificity of this receptor is unknown. No base-level quality is on record; no much larger clone is a single base apart. This sample is drawn from a study of T cells in Graves' hyperthyroidism and ophthalmopathy (dated by TCRdb to between 2018 and 2020). The study in broad terms: Peripheral blood samples were taken at the time of initial diagnosis, prior to any treatment. To identify distinguishing TCR V-J signatures, a discovery cohort of about 100 patients was used, comprising 43 with Graves' ophthalmopathy and 57 with stable Graves' hyperthyroidism. Prospective prediction of ophthalmopathy was tested in an independent validation cohort consisting of 18 to 20 hyperthyroidism patients and about 17 patients who later progressed to ophthalmopathy. For training and testing, the 100 or so patients in the discovery cohort were randomly divided in a 7:3 ratio. Thyroid tissue and blood T-cell repertoires from about six Graves' hyperthyroidism patients were also compared in the study. After sampling, hyperthyroidism patients received methimazole starting at 30 mg daily, and ophthalmopathy patients received high-dose intravenous methylprednisolone. TCR Vbeta CDR3 sequencing of approximately 140 peripheral blood samples (over 40 ophthalmopathy, roughly 74 hyperthyroidism and approximately 17 progressor patients) is reported in the paper.

Relative to germline, V is 4 bases shorter and J is 5 bases shorter, with 14 bases between their ends. Taken from cysteine to phenylalanine, the CDR3 has 14 residues. The CDR3 DNA has 42 bases and is translated from base 1. Sequences MDHEN (CDR1) and SYDVKM (CDR2) are obtained from the germline V gene. TCR beta CDR3 regions were amplified from RNA transcripts. For the first round of RT-PCR on the TCR CDR3, the HTBI primer set was used together with the Qiagen OneStep RT-PCR kit. Libraries were constructed in a second round of multiplex PCR, after which size selection and purification were carried out. Sequencing of the libraries was done on an Illumina HiSeq2000 using paired-end 100 bp reads. The study's own analysis went as follows. SOAPnuke was used to process the raw data, removing reads that contained adapters or uncalled bases, had a mean Phred below 15, or lacked an exact match to the constant primer or identifier. High-quality paired reads were merged using COPE v1.2.5, and each unique nucleotide sequence was defined as a clonotype. MiTCR v1.1 was used to align the clonotypes against IMGT TRBV, TRBD and TRBJ reference segments. The analysis was restricted to V-J combinations with a frequency above 0.0001, which together covered 98% to 99.2% of the repertoires. A TCS score was defined as the ratio between F50 (clonal expansion) and ExV (chaos), using BLOSUM62-based TCRdist between CDR3 peptides within each V-J. Welch's t-statistics and random forest reduced around 510 V-J features to roughly 13, which were used in a naive Bayes classifier (R e1071). TCRdb redid the processing of the public reads, applying fastp at Q25 and MiXCR, and retained in-frame beta chains. Each entry is one CDR3 protein sequence, shown with its most common DNA and genes. The V and J calls, along with clone size, are taken from TCRdb and not from the paper's own processing. The sample records around 450,000 distinct CDR3 sequences, approximately 14% of which are singletons. 5% to 6% of the sample is held by the ten biggest clonotypes.

Stable Graves' hyperthyroidism was defined as the absence of progression to ophthalmopathy over 18 months of follow-up. Hyperthyroidism patients were aged 18 to 65 years and newly diagnosed, with disease duration of less than 2 months. Exclusion was applied to patients with uncontrolled infections, other autoimmune diseases, pregnancy or lactation. Diagnoses were established on the basis of clinical symptoms, serum thyroxine and TRAb, thyroid ultrasound, and orbital computed tomography. PBMCs were separated from around 9.1 ml of fresh peripheral blood using Ficoll-Paque density gradient centrifugation. Trizol reagent was used to extract total RNA, and RNA quality was then checked on an Agilent 2100 Bioanalyzer. Broad study findings and their caveats: No statistical method was used to fix the sample size in advance, and group allocation was not hidden from the investigators. In cross-validation, a model built on a 13 V-J signature told ophthalmopathy apart from stable hyperthyroidism with 85% to 90% sensitivity and 81% to 82% specificity, and in testing the same model reached 80%/75%. During validation, the model predicted progression to ophthalmopathy a median of around six months ahead of onset, with almost 71% sensitivity and 72.22% specificity. Most expanded thyroid clonotypes (frequency above 0.001) were also found in blood, which suggests that blood repertoires may mirror thyroid immune responses.

The sample taken for sequencing was blood. The clonotype was recovered from a young woman with Graves' hyperthyroidism. The sequence joins TRBV28 to TRBJ1-1; there is no confident call for the D gene. CDR3 region: CASSSGLGRTEAFF. The DNA sequence follows: TGTGCCAGCAGTTCAGGTCTGGGGAGAACTGAAGCTTTCTTT.